These 8 T cell receptor beta chains originate from one sample sequenced in a study of CD8 T cells in Susac syndrome. With random hexamers, roughly 0.45 to 1 ug RNA was reverse transcribed. Each CDR3 protein gets one entry after TCRdb re-called the immunoSEQ multiplex PCR reads with MiXCR. This repertoire shows about 140,000 distinct CDR3 sequences, around 95% found once; its top ten account for over 0.095%. The specimen was CD4+ T cells from PBMCs. These receptors originate from a human donor with multiple sclerosis.

The chain recombines TRBV9 with TRBJ1-2; D is uncertain. The CDR3 extends over 13 amino acids. Trimming removed 0 bases from V and 8 bases from J, with 11 bases in between. The germline V gene encodes CDR1 SGDLS and CDR2 YYNGEE. The CDR3 reads CASSVAPTGGYTF. The CDR3 nucleotides read TGTGCCAGCAGCGTAGCCCCGACGGGGGGCTACACCTTC.

The V and J genes are TRBV28 and TRBJ1-1, with D unclear. CDR3 length: 14 amino acids. Deletions cut 6 bases from V and 1 base from J, with 12 bases between. Per the germline V gene, CDR1 is MDHEN and CDR2 is SYDVKM. DNA for the CDR3: TGTGCCAGCAGAACTGGTGGCGGGAACACTGAAGCTTTCTTT. Protein: CASRTGGGNTEAFF.

V usage is TRBV6-5 and J usage is TRBJ1-2; D not certain. CDR3 length equals 13 residues. V was trimmed by 6 bases and J by 4 bases, leaving 12 bases between them. Germline-derived CDR1 and CDR2 are MNHEY and SVGAGI. In DNA, the CDR3 is TGTGCCAGCAGGGAAGGCATGGGCTATGGCTACACCTTC. Protein sequence: CASREGMGYGYTF.

The chain has TRBV3-1 and TRBJ2-3; D gene unclear. V was pared by 6 bases and J by 2 bases, with 15 bases between. This CDR3 region has 15 residues. Germline loops: CDR1 LGHDT, CDR2 YNNKEL (reference sequence). The chain's CDR3 is CASRPSLAPTDTQYF. In nucleotides, the CDR3 is TGTGCCAGCAGACCCTCACTCGCGCCCACAGATACGCAGTATTTT.

The rearrangement links TRBV20-1 to TRBJ2-5; D may correspond to TRBD1 or TRBD2 (6 bases each). Trimming took off 0 bases at V and 5 bases at J, with 16 bases between the two ends. Germline CDR1 DFQATT, CDR2 SNEGSKA (reference sequence). The CDR3 contains 15 residues. The CDR3: CSARDPGARDETQYF. Here the CDR3 DNA reads TGCAGTGCTAGAGATCCGGGGGCGAGAGACGAGACCCAGTACTTC.

J is TRBJ2-2 and V is TRBV10-3; 7 bases are a match to TRBD1. Looked up from germline, CDR1 is ENHRY and CDR2 is SYGVKD. V shed 3 bases, J shed 1 base, and the junction held 8 bases outside the gene matches. CDR3 length: 17 residues. CDR3 amino acids: CAISDPGTVRNTGELFF. The DNA of the CDR3 is TGTGCCATCAGTGACCCAGGGACAGTTCGGAACACCGGGGAGCTGTTTTTT.

This clonotype has only one observation. The V gene is TRBV20-1, the J gene TRBJ2-1; 10 bases are shared with TRBD2. With 3 bases clipped from V and 7 bases from J, the junction kept 15 bases outside the gene matches. This CDR3 spans 17 amino acids. Germline V CDR1 and CDR2: DFQATT, SNEGSKA (reference sequence). DNA of the CDR3: TGCAGTGCTAGTCGGAGCGGGAGGGCCGGTAGTGGAAATGAGCAGTTCTTC. Encoded protein: CSASRSGRAGSGNEQFF.

The chain couples TRBV28 to TRBJ1-2; TRBD1 is a possible D gene (5 bases). This CDR3 has 15 amino acids. CDR1 MDHEN and CDR2 SYDVKM come from the germline V gene. V was cut by 5 bases and J by 7 bases, with 20 bases left in between. CDR3 sequence (DNA): TGTGCCAGCAGTACCCCCGGGACCGGGGTTGCTGGCTACACCTTC. Translation: CASSTPGTGVAGYTF.